This T cell receptor (beta chain) comes out of a study of shared T cell receptors in the human thymus. The repertoire was sequenced with immunoSEQ multiplex PCR; TCRdb's copy has only in-frame clones and lacks some. The sample has 72,000 or so clones, 90% to 95% seen once. V was pared by 1 base and J by 4 bases, with 19 bases of the junction left unmatched. CDR3 length: 19 residues. In germline, CDR1 is SGHRS, CDR2 YFSETQ. The rearrangement links TRBV5-1 to TRBJ2-7; TRBD1 matches 8 bases. Sequencing input: thymocytes. The TCR originated in a human donor. The CDR3 DNA is TGCGCCAGCAGCTTGATAGTCGGACAGGGACGCAATAGGACTTACGAGCAGTACTTC. Translated: CASSLIVGQGRNRTYEQYF.